The rows below give T cell receptor beta chains drawn from one sample of a study of response to subunit inactivated influenza vaccine. TCRdb re-derived calls from the RT-PCR reads in MiXCR, one entry per CDR3 protein. Among over 650,000 distinct CDR3 sequences listed, 18% were seen once. The source material was PBMCs from blood, sampled 5 to 6 days after vaccination. The origin of the receptors is a man in his forties or fifties who received an inactivated influenza vaccine. Both conserved end residues are part of each CDR3. The D gene is left open where the match is weak. The size of a clone is reported for some rows only, either as once, few or many, or as a class for expanded clones.

>TRBJ2-1|NA|TRBV5-1|NA
CASSLGSRALSCNEQFF
TGCGCCAGCAGCTTGGGTTCCAGGGCACTCTCCTGCAATGAGCAGTTCTTC
>TRBJ1-6|NA|TRBV2|NA
CASRLSWGTLDSPLHF
TGTGCCAGCAGACTCTCTTGGGGGACCCTGGATTCACCCCTCCACTTT
>TRBJ2-2|NA|TRBV28|NA
CASSLLRFWNTGELFF
TGTGCCAGCAGTTTATTGAGGTTTTGGAACACCGGGGAGCTGTTTTTT
>TRBJ2-3|few|TRBV6-1|TRBD2
CASRLARSTDTQYF
TGTGCCAGCAGACTAGCGAGAAGCACAGATACGCAGTATTTT
>TRBJ2-5|NA|TRBV20-1|TRBD2
CSARDLGPGGSRMDQYF
TGCAGTGCTAGAGATCTCGGGCCGGGAGGTTCCCGAATGGACCAGTACTTC
>TRBJ1-2|once|TRBV20-1|TRBD1
CSATRQGADYGYTF
TGCAGTGCTACCAGACAGGGGGCCGACTATGGCTACACCTTC
>TRBJ1-1|few|TRBV12-3/TRBV12-4|NA
CASIRQENTEAFF
TGTGCCAGCATTCGACAGGAGAACACTGAAGCTTTCTTT
>TRBJ1-2|NA|TRBV6-2/TRBV6-3|NA
CASTQNRDGSNYGYTF
TGTGCCAGCACCCAGAACAGGGACGGATCTAACTATGGCTACACCTTC
>TRBJ1-5|NA|TRBV10-3|NA
CAIREYRDQPQHF
TGTGCCATCAGGGAATACAGGGATCAGCCCCAGCATTTT
>TRBJ2-3|few|TRBV5-1|TRBD2
CASSLGLAGGPFTDTQYF
TGCGCCAGCAGCCTGGGACTAGCGGGAGGGCCATTCACAGATACGCAGTATTTT
>TRBJ1-2|NA|TRBV7-6|NA
CASSPSTDYGYTF
TGTGCCAGCAGCCCCTCGACGGACTATGGCTACACCTTC
>TRBJ2-1|NA|TRBV5-1|TRBD2
CASSLTGTSGTREQFF
TGCGCCAGCAGCCTGACCGGGACTAGCGGAACGCGGGAGCAGTTCTTC
>TRBJ2-7|NA|TRBV28|NA
CASSLIISGASSYEQYF
TGTGCCAGCAGTTTAATTATATCCGGGGCAAGCTCCTACGAGCAGTACTTC
>TRBJ2-7|NA|TRBV29-1|TRBD1
CSGGEGTESIEQYF
TGCAGCGGGGGAGAAGGGACAGAAAGTATCGAGCAGTACTTC
>TRBJ2-1|NA|TRBV9|NA
CASSVATGVAHNEQFF
TGTGCCAGCAGCGTAGCTACGGGAGTGGCGCACAATGAGCAGTTCTTC
>TRBJ2-7|few|TRBV20-1|TRBD2
CASGGLKHEQYF
TGCGCAAGCGGGGGGCTCAAACACGAGCAGTACTTC
>TRBJ1-1|NA|TRBV7-2|NA
CASSLPVSISRTEAFF
TGTGCCAGCAGCCTACCAGTGAGTATCTCTCGCACTGAAGCTTTCTTT
>TRBJ2-7|few|TRBV20-1|NA
CSAGGLGVSSYEQYF
TGCAGTGCTGGGGGGCTGGGGGTTAGCTCCTACGAGCAGTACTTC
>TRBJ1-5|NA|TRBV12-3/TRBV12-4|TRBD1
CASSNRGREQPQHF
TGTGCCAGCAGCAACAGGGGGCGAGAGCAGCCCCAGCATTTT
>TRBJ1-1|few|TRBV20-1|TRBD1
CSARALQGARGTEAFF
TGCAGTGCTAGAGCCTTACAGGGGGCGCGTGGGACTGAAGCTTTCTTT
>TRBJ1-4|NA|TRBV7-2|NA
CASSLAGRGNEKLFF
TGTGCCAGCAGCTTAGCCGGCAGGGGAAATGAAAAACTGTTTTTT
>TRBJ1-2|few|TRBV12-3/TRBV12-4|NA
CASSRGQHYGYTF
TGTGCCAGCAGTAGAGGACAGCACTATGGCTACACCTTC
>TRBJ2-7|NA|TRBV4-2|NA
CASSQSGTRSYEQYF
TGTGCCAGCAGCCAGTCGGGGACCAGATCCTACGAGCAGTACTTC
>TRBJ2-1|few|TRBV29-1|NA
CSVVTSNTGYNEQFF
TGCAGCGTTGTAACCTCAAACACAGGCTACAATGAGCAGTTCTTC
>TRBJ2-2|NA|TRBV5-1|TRBD1
CASRRPGQGAGELFF
TGCGCCAGCAGACGACCGGGACAGGGGGCCGGGGAGCTGTTTTTT
>TRBJ2-1|NA|TRBV20-1|TRBD2
CSAGTSGGPYNEQFF
TGCAGTGCTGGGACTAGCGGGGGGCCCTACAATGAGCAGTTCTTC
>TRBJ1-2|many|TRBV6-2/TRBV6-3|NA
CASSFSGGYTF
TGTGCCAGCAGTTTTTCCGGTGGCTACACCTTC
>TRBJ2-7|few|TRBV5-1|NA
CASTGTPGYEQYF
TGCGCCAGCACAGGGACTCCGGGATACGAGCAGTACTTC
>TRBJ2-7|few|TRBV5-1|TRBD1
CASSQGQYEQYF
TGCGCCAGCAGCCAGGGACAGTACGAGCAGTACTTC
>TRBJ1-5|NA|TRBV6-1|TRBD1
CASSETGANQPQHF
TGTGCCAGCAGTGAGACAGGGGCCAATCAGCCCCAGCATTTT
>TRBJ1-5|many|TRBV5-1|NA
CASKVQPASNQPQHF
TGCGCCAGCAAAGTTCAGCCCGCGAGCAATCAGCCCCAGCATTTT
>TRBJ1-2|NA|TRBV11-1|TRBD1
CASSLVEGQLTSNYGYTF
TGTGCCAGCAGCTTAGTGGAGGGACAGCTAACCTCTAACTATGGCTACACCTTC
>TRBJ1-2|NA|TRBV12-3/TRBV12-4|TRBD1
CASSSLRQGADHGYTF
TGTGCCAGCAGTTCGTTGAGACAGGGGGCGGATCATGGCTACACCTTC
>TRBJ1-2|NA|TRBV5-1|NA
CASSLGPGESGYTF
TGCGCCAGCAGCCTAGGACCAGGGGAGTCTGGCTACACCTTC
>TRBJ2-7|NA|TRBV7-2|NA
CASSLVSGGPSYEQYF
TGTGCCAGCAGCTTAGTGTCTGGGGGTCCCTCCTACGAGCAGTACTTC
>TRBJ1-3|few|TRBV5-1|TRBD1
CASSSRTGVFSGNTIYF
TGCGCCAGCAGCTCTAGGACAGGGGTCTTCTCTGGAAACACCATATATTTT
>TRBJ1-3|few|TRBV7-9|NA
CASSPETGGNTIYF
TGTGCCAGCAGCCCGGAGACAGGAGGAAACACCATATATTTT
>TRBJ1-4|few|TRBV6-5|NA
CASSYTGQLNEKLFF
TGTGCCAGCAGTTACACGGGACAACTGAATGAAAAACTGTTTTTT
>TRBJ2-7|NA|TRBV7-9|NA
CASSLVFADTDLEQYF
TGTGCCAGCAGCTTAGTGTTCGCAGATACGGATCTCGAGCAGTACTTC
>TRBJ2-5|NA|TRBV20-1|TRBD1
CSARRQGDQETQYF
TGCAGTGCTAGACGACAGGGTGATCAAGAGACCCAGTACTTC
>TRBJ2-7|few|TRBV18|NA
CASSPVPSYEQYF
TGTGCCAGCTCACCGGTGCCCTCCTACGAGCAGTACTTC
>TRBJ2-1|few|TRBV7-6|TRBD2
CASRGGLEPYNEQFF
TGTGCCAGCAGGGGCGGACTAGAACCTTACAATGAGCAGTTCTTC
>TRBJ1-5|NA|TRBV7-2|NA
CASSLDRGGDQPQHF
TGTGCCAGCAGCCTTGACAGAGGAGGTGATCAGCCCCAGCATTTT
>TRBJ1-2|NA|TRBV5-6|NA
CASNSGDQDRFNYGYTF
TGTGCCAGCAATTCAGGAGATCAGGACCGATTCAACTATGGCTACACCTTC
>TRBJ2-5|NA|TRBV20-1|NA
CSARDRLSVKETQYF
TGCAGTGCTAGAGACCGTCTGAGCGTTAAAGAGACCCAGTACTTC